One and the same sample provided the 9 T cell receptor beta chains below, sequenced in a study of cytotoxic CD8 clonotypes in ibrutinib-treated CLL. Data came from immunoSEQ multiplex PCR; TCRdb stores just in-frame clones and leaves some out. The sample has 250,000 or so clones; 60% to 75% are singletons. Sequenced material: PBMCs, taken after 24 months of ibrutinib treatment. All receptors come from a human donor with chronic lymphocytic leukemia.

V gene TRBV15 combines with J gene TRBJ2-2, with TRBD2 identical over 7 bases. V shed 1 base, J shed 3 bases, and the junction held 5 bases outside the gene matches. The CDR3 has 16 amino acids. In germline, CDR1 is LNHNV, CDR2 YYDKDF (reference sequence). CDR3 coding DNA: TGTGCCACCAGCAGAGGGCTAGCGGCCTACACCGGGGAGCTGTTTTTT. Its protein product is CATSRGLAAYTGELFF.

This clone was recorded a few times. The chain joins TRBV2 to TRBJ2-1, with D perhaps matching TRBD2 (6 bases). The CDR3 covers 14 residues. CDR1 is SNHLY, CDR2 FYNNEI, per germline. V lost 4 bases and J 7 bases, leaving 14 bases between the germline ends. The CDR3 protein is CASSGSGGGNEQFF. CDR3 DNA: TGTGCCAGCAGTGGTAGCGGTGGAGGGAATGAGCAGTTCTTC.

The V and J genes are TRBV7-6 and TRBJ1-5; 9 bases are shared with TRBD1. This CDR3 has 14 residues. V lost 8 bases and J lost 2; bases outside the gene matches: 4. Germline V gene lookup returns CDR1 SGHVS and CDR2 FNYEAQ. This chain's CDR3 is CASGQGIGNQPQHF. DNA of the CDR3: TGTGCCAGCGGACAGGGGATCGGCAATCAGCCCCAGCATTTT.

The chain couples TRBV6-1 to TRBJ1-2; D not certain. Germline V lookup: CDR1 MNHNS, CDR2 SASEGT. V lost 8 bases and J 3 bases, leaving 19 bases between the germline ends. The CDR3 totals 15 residues. The CDR3 nucleotides are TGTGCCAGCCAAAAACGAGCCGAGGGCGACTATGGCTACACCTTC. It codes for CASQKRAEGDYGYTF.

The genes are TRBV28 and TRBJ2-1; TRBD2 is a possible D gene (7 bases). There are 14 residues in the CDR3. V was cut by 0 bases and J by 9 bases, with 12 bases left in between. The V gene's germline CDR1 is MDHEN and CDR2 SYDVKM. The chain's CDR3 is CASSLWQGRGEQFF. The CDR3 DNA reads TGTGCCAGCAGTTTATGGCAGGGGAGGGGTGAGCAGTTCTTC.

The chain carries TRBV18 and TRBJ2-1; 9 bases are a match to TRBD2. Germline V gives CDR1 KGHSH, CDR2 LQKENI. This CDR3 is 14 amino acids long. Trimming removed 6 bases from V and 8 bases from J; junction bases left unmatched: 8. CDR3 in amino acids: CASSASGISHEQFF. In DNA, the CDR3 is TGTGCCAGCTCTGCTAGCGGGATCTCCCATGAGCAGTTCTTC.

This clone came up once. The chain employs TRBV28 and TRBJ2-7; 7 bases agree with TRBD2. CDR3 length equals 15 residues. Trimming removed 6 bases from V and 2 bases from J; junction bases left unmatched: 10. Germline V lookup: CDR1 MDHEN, CDR2 SYDVKM. The CDR3 bases are TGTGCCAGCAGCACCGGAGGGGAGGGGCCCTACGAGCAGTACTTC. It yields the protein CASSTGGEGPYEQYF.

The V and J genes are TRBV5-1 and TRBJ1-2; TRBD1 might be the D (5 bases). Germline loops: CDR1 SGHRS, CDR2 YFSETQ. V gave up 0 bases and J gave up 8 bases, with 14 bases separating them. This CDR3 has 14 residues. The CDR3 region has the DNA TGCGCCAGCAGCTTGGGGGCCGACAGCTACGGCTACACCTTC. Protein sequence: CASSLGADSYGYTF.

A single count supports this clone. The chain couples TRBV9 to TRBJ1-2; a weak D match, TRBD1 (5 bases). Germline lookup yields CDR1 SGDLS and CDR2 YYNGEE. With 0 bases removed from V and 4 bases from J, the gap between germline ends came to 13 bases. CDR3 size: 15 residues. As DNA, the CDR3 is TGTGCCAGCAGCGTAGACGGGGCGACAGTCTATGGCTACACCTTC. Protein product: CASSVDGATVYGYTF.